This TCR beta chain was sequenced in a study of T cells in tumors after PD-1 blockade. Study at large: Some patients also took daily vismodegib 150 mg during anti-PD-1 treatment. Findings and caveats of the study: Blood contained about 40% of the tumor's TCR clonotypes.

Concerning this clone itself: Antigen unknown.

Produced via immunoSEQ multiplex PCR; TCRdb's table is partial and in-frame only. The sample records roughly 47,000 clones, 60% to 80% being singletons. Per germline, CDR1 MGHRA and CDR2 YSYEKL. Trimming took off 1 base at V and 1 base at J, with 18 bases between the two ends. CDR3 size: 18 residues. Template: tumor biopsy or peripheral blood genomic DNA, roughly 550-6,500 ng per sample. V usage is TRBV4-1 and J usage is TRBJ2-3; perhaps D is TRBD1 or TRBD2 (6 bases each). The origin of this receptor is a human donor with basal cell carcinoma. This specimen consisted of PBMCs, obtained before anti-PD-1 treatment. The CDR3 DNA is TGCGCCAGCAGCCAAGGGTATAGTGGAGGGGGAGGCACAGATACGCAGTATTTT. This encodes CASSQGYSGGGGTDTQYF.